The entry that follows covers one TCR beta chain sequence. What it binds is not known. The sample originates from a study of T cells in localized non-small cell lung cancer. Study-level findings and limits: T cell clonality was highest in uninvolved adjacent lung, above tumor. It remains possible that heterogeneity exists, since only one tumor region was sequenced. Those with higher blood T cell density had longer overall survival. Out of the top 100 tumor clones, a median around 57 were seen in adjacent lung.

The germline CDR1 and CDR2 sequences are SGHRS and YFSETQ. The CDR3 has 17 amino acids. V dropped 0 bases and J dropped 7; count of bases not matched to a gene: 12. The repertoire was sequenced with immunoSEQ multiplex PCR; TCRdb's copy has only in-frame clones and lacks some. In the table there are some 1,500 clones, about a quarter of which are singletons. Here the sequenced sample was lung tumor tissue, taken before any cancer treatment. The chain is built from TRBV5-1 and TRBJ1-4, with TRBD1 matching over 7 bases. The origin of this receptor is a male donor at least 60 years old with stage II lung adenocarcinoma. CDR3 DNA sequence: TGCGCCAGCAGCTTGGCGGGGAGAGGGGGCGAAGGTGAAAAACTGTTTTTT. Its translation is CASSLAGRGGEGEKLFF.